A single sample is the source of the 17 T cell receptor beta chains below, sequenced in a study of T cell responses to AZD1222 COVID-19 vaccine. Profiling relied on immunoSEQ multiplex PCR, and the TCRdb table lists in-frame clones only, not all of them. The sample has more than 75,000 clones, approximately 90% seen once. The sequences come from peripheral blood, collected on day 0 of AZD1222 vaccination. These receptor sequences come from an adult in good health.

V usage is TRBV28 and J usage is TRBJ2-1; 8 bases fit TRBD2. Germline CDR1 reads MDHEN; CDR2 reads SYDVKM. Trimming at V came to 4 bases and at J to 1 base, leaving 12 bases not matched to a gene. This CDR3 region has 18 residues. The CDR3 region is CASSSPGGGRLSYNEQFF. The CDR3 bases are TGTGCCAGCAGTTCACCAGGTGGCGGGAGGTTGTCCTACAATGAGCAGTTCTTC.

The J gene is TRBJ2-7, the V gene TRBV18, with D maybe TRBD1 (6 bases). V shed 5 bases and J shed 2 bases, with 16 bases lying between them. The length of the CDR3 is 15 residues. CDR1 is KGHSH and CDR2 is LQKENI in the germline V gene. CDR3 sequence (DNA): TGTGCCAGCTCAGAGGGGGTTCAGGGACCCTACGAGCAGTACTTC. This translates into CASSEGVQGPYEQYF.

This chain's CDR3 is CASSLDRGHNEQYF. The CDR3 nucleotides read TGTGCCAGCAGCTTGGACAGGGGTCACAACGAGCAGTACTTC. This chain connects TRBV7-2 to TRBJ2-7, with TRBD1 identical over 9 bases. V lost 3 bases, J lost 5 bases, and 5 bases stayed unmatched. Per the germline V gene, CDR1 is SGHTA and CDR2 is FQGNSA. The CDR3 consists of 14 residues.

V and J are TRBV2 and TRBJ1-4; 8 bases align to TRBD1. Germline trimming cut 1 base from V and 13 bases from J; bases unmatched to any gene: 8. The V gene's germline CDR1 is SNHLY and CDR2 FYNNEI. This CDR3 has 14 amino acids. CDR3 protein: CASSEGTGIITLFF. Written as DNA, the CDR3 is TGTGCCAGCAGTGAAGGGACAGGGATAATTACACTGTTTTTT. The whole variable domain, remainder taken from reference TRBV2 and TRBJ1-4, is EPEVTQTPSHQVTQMGQEVILRCVPISNHLYFYWYRQILGQKVEFLVSFYNNEISEKSEIFDDQFSVERPDGSNFTLKIRSTKLEDSAMYFCASSEGTGIITLFFGSGTQLSVL.

The chain's CDR3 is CASSLAPGLAGAGWNNEQFF. The CDR3 DNA follows: TGTGCCAGCAGCTTAGCTCCGGGACTAGCGGGAGCAGGGTGGAACAATGAGCAGTTCTTC. V and J are TRBV11-3 and TRBJ2-1; TRBD2 matches at 14 bases. CDR3 length: 20 residues. Germline V lookup: CDR1 SGHNT, CDR2 YENEEA. V dropped 1 base and J dropped 5; count of bases not matched to a gene: 13.

V gene TRBV24-1 combines with J gene TRBJ2-1; 11 bases are a match to TRBD2. The CDR3 has 18 residues. After removal of 3 bases from V and 6 bases from J, the junction contained 12 bases not matched to a gene. Germline assignment: CDR1 KGHDR and CDR2 SFDVKD. For the CDR3, the DNA is TGTGCCACCAGTGATCCTAGTACTAGCGGGAGATGGGTCAATGAGCAGTTCTTC. Protein sequence: CATSDPSTSGRWVNEQFF.

The chain has TRBV30 and TRBJ1-5; 9 bases fit TRBD1. The CDR3 spans 14 residues. Germline V lookup: CDR1 GTSNPN, CDR2 SVGIG (reference sequence). After removal of 2 bases from V and 5 bases from J, the junction contained 4 bases not matched to a gene. The CDR3 DNA follows: TGTGCCTGGAGTCTTACAGGGGGCGATCAGCCCCAGCATTTT. Translation: CAWSLTGGDQPQHF.

The chain recombines TRBV4-3 with TRBJ2-4, with a tentative D call TRBD2 (5 bases). The CDR3 sequence is 12 residues long. From germline, CDR1 is LGHNA and CDR2 YSLEER. V was clipped by 7 bases and J by 8 bases, with 12 bases between them. The CDR3, as DNA: TGCGCCAGCATGCCGATGGAGGACATTCAGTACTTC. This sequence encodes CASMPMEDIQYF.

The J gene is TRBJ1-2, the V gene TRBV7-9; TRBD1 agrees at 7 bases. The CDR3 consists of 13 residues. Germline V gene data show CDR1 as SEHNR and CDR2 as FQNEAQ (reference sequence). V gave up 3 bases and J gave up 3 bases; unmatched junction bases: 1. The CDR3 loop is CASSFTGDYGYTF. The CDR3, as DNA: TGTGCCAGCAGCTTTACAGGGGACTATGGCTACACCTTC. Using reference TRBV7-9 and TRBJ1-2 for the parts outside the CDR3, the full variable domain is DTGVSQNPRHKITKRGQNVTFRCDPISEHNRLYWYRQTLGQGPEFLTYFQNEAQLEKSRLLSDRFSAERPKGSFSTLEIQRTEQGDSAMYLCASSFTGDYGYTFGSGTRLTVV.

The rearrangement joins TRBV19 to TRBJ1-5; D perhaps matches TRBD1 (5 bases). The V gene's germline CDR1 is LNHDA and CDR2 SQIVND (reference sequence). There are 13 residues in the CDR3. The ends were cut back, 3 bases at V and 6 bases at J, with 9 bases in the middle. The CDR3 reads CASSMGVAQPQHF. CDR3 DNA: TGTGCCAGTAGTATGGGGGTGGCTCAGCCCCAGCATTTT.

The chain has TRBV7-2 and TRBJ2-7, with D possibly TRBD2 on 6 matching bases. The CDR3 consists of 14 residues. From germline, CDR1 is SGHTA and CDR2 FQGNSA. V was pared by 5 bases and J by 7 bases, with 18 bases between. CDR3 region: CASSTARGLGEQYF. The CDR3 DNA follows: TGTGCCAGCAGCACCGCGCGGGGATTAGGGGAGCAGTACTTC.

The rearrangement uses TRBV5-1 and TRBJ1-4; 9 nucleotides line up with TRBD1. The V gene end was trimmed by 0 bases and the J gene end by 7 bases; junction bases not matched to a gene: 1. The germline gives CDR1 SGHRS, CDR2 YFSETQ. The CDR3 sequence is 14 residues long. CDR3: CASSLGQGVEKLFF. CDR3 in DNA: TGCGCCAGCAGCTTGGGACAGGGGGTTGAAAAACTGTTTTTT.

The V and J genes are TRBV4-1 and TRBJ1-4; D uncertain. V lost 0 bases to trimming and J lost 3 bases, with 8 bases between them. Germline-derived CDR1 and CDR2 are MGHRA and YSYEKL. This CDR3 comprises 15 residues. This CDR3 is CASSQDLRPNEKLFF. CDR3 DNA sequence: TGCGCCAGCAGCCAAGATCTTAGACCTAATGAAAAACTGTTTTTT.

The J gene is TRBJ2-6, the V gene TRBV19, with 8 nucleotides matching TRBD1. The CDR3 loop spans 16 amino acids. The germline V gene encodes CDR1 LNHDA and CDR2 SQIVND (reference sequence). V was pared by 6 bases and J by 0 bases, with 4 bases of the junction left unmatched. CDR3 sequence reads: CASRVQGDSGANVLTF. CDR3 nucleotides: TGTGCCAGTAGGGTACAGGGGGACTCTGGGGCCAACGTCCTGACTTTC.

This clone showed up just once. CDR3 nucleotide sequence: TGTGCCAGCAGTGACAGGGGTACTAATGAAAAACTGTTTTTT. It specifies CASSDRGTNEKLFF. V gene TRBV6-6 combines with J gene TRBJ1-4; 8 bases align to TRBD1. The CDR3 covers 14 residues. V trimming: 5 bases; J trimming: 2 bases; junction bases outside the gene matches: 1. Germline V CDR1 and CDR2: MNHNY, SVGAGI (reference sequence).

The chain couples TRBV7-2 to TRBJ1-1; TRBD1 might be the D (6 bases). Germline CDR1 SGHTA, CDR2 FQGNSA. The V end was cut by 4 bases, the J end by 4 bases, with 13 bases between. This CDR3 is 14 amino acids long. The CDR3 loop is CASSWGGAATEAFF. In DNA form, the CDR3 reads TGTGCCAGCAGCTGGGGGGGCGCGGCCACTGAAGCTTTCTTT.

The chain recombines TRBV10-3 with TRBJ1-1, with D possibly TRBD1 on 6 matching bases. Germline lookup yields CDR1 ENHRY and CDR2 SYGVKD. The V end was cut by 4 bases, the J end by 5 bases, with 11 bases between. This CDR3 has 13 residues. The CDR3 sequence: CAISVDSTTEAFF. The CDR3 bases are TGTGCCATCAGTGTGGACAGTACGACTGAAGCTTTCTTT.